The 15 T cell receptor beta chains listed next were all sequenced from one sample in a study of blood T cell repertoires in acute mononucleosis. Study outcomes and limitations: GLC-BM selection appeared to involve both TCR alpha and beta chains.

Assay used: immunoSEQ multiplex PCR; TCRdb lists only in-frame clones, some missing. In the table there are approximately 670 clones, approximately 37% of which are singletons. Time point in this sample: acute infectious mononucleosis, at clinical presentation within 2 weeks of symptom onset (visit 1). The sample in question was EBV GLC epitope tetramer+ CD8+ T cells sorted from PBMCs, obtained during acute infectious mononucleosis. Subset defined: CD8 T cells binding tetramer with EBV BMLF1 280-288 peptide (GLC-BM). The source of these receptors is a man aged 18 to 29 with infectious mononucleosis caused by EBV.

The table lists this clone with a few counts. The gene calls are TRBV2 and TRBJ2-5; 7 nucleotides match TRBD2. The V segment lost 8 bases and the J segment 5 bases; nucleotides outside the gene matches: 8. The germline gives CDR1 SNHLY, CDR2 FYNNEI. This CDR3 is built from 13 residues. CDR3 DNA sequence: TGTGCCAGCTCCCCAACTAGCGTGGAGACCCAGTACTTC. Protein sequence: CASSPTSVETQYF.

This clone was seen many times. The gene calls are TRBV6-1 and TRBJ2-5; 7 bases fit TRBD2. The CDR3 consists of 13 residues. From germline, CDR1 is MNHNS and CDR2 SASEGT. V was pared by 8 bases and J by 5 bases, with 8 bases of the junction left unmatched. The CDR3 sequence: CASSPTSVETQYF. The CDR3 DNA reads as TGTGCCAGCTCCCCAACTAGCGTGGAGACCCAGTACTTC.

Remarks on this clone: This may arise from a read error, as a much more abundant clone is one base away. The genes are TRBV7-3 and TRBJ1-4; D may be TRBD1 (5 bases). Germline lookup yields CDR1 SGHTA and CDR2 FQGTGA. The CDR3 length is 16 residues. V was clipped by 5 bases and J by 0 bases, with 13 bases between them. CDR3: CASSDGQVATNEKLFF. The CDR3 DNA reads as TGTGCCAGCAGCGACGGACAAGTTGCAACTAATGAAAAACTGTTTTTT.

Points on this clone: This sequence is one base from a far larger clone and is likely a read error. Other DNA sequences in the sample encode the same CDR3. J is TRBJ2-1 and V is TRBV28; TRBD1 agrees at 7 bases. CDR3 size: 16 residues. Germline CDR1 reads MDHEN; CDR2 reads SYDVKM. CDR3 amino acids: CACSFPRGISYNEQFF. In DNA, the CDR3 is TGTGCCTGCAGTTTTCCCAGGGGGATCTCCTACAATGAGCAGTTCTTC.

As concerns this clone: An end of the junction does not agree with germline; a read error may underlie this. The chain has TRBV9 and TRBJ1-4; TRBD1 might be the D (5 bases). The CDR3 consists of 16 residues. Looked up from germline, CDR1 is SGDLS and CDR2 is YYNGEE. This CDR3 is CASSYGHVATNENLFF. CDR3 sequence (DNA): TGTGCCAGCAGCTACGGACATGTTGCAACTAATGAAAATCTGTTTTTT.

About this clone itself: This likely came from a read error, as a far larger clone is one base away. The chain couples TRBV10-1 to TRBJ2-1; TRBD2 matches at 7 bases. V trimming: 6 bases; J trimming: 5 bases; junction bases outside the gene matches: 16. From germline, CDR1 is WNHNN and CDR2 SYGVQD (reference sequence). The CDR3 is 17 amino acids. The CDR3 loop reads CASRLRGRGIVNNEQFF. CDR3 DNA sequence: TGCGCCAGCAGGCTACGAGGGAGGGGAATCGTCAACAATGAGCAGTTCTTC.

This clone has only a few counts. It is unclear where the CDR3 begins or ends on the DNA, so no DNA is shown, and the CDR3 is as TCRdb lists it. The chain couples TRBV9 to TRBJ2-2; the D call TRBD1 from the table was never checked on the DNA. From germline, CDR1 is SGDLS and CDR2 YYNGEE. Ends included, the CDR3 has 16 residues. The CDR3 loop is CASSLGQSRTPGSCFF.

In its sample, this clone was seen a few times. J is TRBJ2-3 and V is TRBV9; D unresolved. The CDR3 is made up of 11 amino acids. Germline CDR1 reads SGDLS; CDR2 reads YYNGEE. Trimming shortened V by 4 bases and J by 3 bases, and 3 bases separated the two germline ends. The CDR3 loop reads CASSQTDTQYF. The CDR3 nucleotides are TGTGCCAGCAGCCAAACAGATACGCAGTATTTT.

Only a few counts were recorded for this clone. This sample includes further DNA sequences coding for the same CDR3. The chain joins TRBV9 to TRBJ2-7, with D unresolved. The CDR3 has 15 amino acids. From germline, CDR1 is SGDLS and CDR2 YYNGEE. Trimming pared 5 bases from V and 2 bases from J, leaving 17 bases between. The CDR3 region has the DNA TGTGCCAGCAGTTTAGGTCCCACGGGCGCCTACGAGCAGTACTTC. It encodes CASSLGPTGAYEQYF.

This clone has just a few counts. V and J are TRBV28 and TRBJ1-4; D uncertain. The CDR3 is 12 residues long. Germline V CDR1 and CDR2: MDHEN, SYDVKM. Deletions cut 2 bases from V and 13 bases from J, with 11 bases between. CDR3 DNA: TGTGCCAGCAGTTTAATTTATGATATACTGTTTTTT. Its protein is CASSLIYDILFF.

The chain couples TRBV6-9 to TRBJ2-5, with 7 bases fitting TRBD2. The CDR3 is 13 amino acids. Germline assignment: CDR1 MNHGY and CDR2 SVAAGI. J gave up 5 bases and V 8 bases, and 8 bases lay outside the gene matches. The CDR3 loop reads CASSPTSVETQYF. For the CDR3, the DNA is TGTGCCAGCTCCCCAACTAGCGTGGAGACCCAGTACTTC.

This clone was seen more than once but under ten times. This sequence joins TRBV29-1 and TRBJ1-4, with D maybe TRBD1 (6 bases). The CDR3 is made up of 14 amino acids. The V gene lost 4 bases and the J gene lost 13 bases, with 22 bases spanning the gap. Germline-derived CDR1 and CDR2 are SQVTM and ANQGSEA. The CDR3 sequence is CSVGAGGTYVILFF. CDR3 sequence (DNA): TGCAGCGTTGGCGCCGGGGGCACTTATGTAATACTGTTTTTT.

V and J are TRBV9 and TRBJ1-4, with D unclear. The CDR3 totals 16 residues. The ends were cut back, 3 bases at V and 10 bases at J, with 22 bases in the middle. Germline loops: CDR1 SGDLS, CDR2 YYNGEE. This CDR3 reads CASSDGQVATYVKLFF. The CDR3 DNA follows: TGTGCCAGCAGCGACGGTCAAGTTGCAACTTATGTAAAACTGTTTTTT.

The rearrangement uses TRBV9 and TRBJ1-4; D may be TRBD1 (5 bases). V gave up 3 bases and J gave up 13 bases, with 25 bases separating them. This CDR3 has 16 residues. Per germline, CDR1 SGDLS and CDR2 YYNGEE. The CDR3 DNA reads TGTGCCAGCAGCGACGGACAAGTTGCAACTAATGATATACTGTTTTTT. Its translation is CASSDGQVATNDILFF.

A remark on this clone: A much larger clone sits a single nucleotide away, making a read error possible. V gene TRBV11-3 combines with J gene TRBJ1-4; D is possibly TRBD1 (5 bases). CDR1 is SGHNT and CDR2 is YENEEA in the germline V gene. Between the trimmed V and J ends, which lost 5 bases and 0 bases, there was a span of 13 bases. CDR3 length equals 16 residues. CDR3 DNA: TGTGCCAGCAGCGACGGACAAGTTGCAACTAATGAAAAACTGTTTTTT. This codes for CASSDGQVATNEKLFF.